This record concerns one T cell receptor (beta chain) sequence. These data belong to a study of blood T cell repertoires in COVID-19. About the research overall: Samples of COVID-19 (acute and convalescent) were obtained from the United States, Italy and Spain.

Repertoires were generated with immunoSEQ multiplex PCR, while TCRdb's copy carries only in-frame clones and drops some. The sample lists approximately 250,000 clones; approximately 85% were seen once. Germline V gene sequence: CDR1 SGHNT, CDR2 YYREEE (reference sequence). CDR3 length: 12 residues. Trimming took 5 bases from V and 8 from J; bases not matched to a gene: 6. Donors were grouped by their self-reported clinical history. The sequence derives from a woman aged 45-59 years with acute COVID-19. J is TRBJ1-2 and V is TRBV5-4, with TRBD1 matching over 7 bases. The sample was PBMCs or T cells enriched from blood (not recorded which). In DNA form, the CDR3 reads TGTGCCAGCAGACCTACAGGGGCAGGCTACACCTTC. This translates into CASRPTGAGYTF.